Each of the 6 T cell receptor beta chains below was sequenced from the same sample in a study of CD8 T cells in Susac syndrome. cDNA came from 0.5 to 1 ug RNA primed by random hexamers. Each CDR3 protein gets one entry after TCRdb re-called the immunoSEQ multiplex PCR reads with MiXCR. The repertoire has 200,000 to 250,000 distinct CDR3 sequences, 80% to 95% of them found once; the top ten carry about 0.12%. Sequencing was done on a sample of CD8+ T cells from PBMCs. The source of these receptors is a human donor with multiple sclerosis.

The CDR3 DNA reads TGCGCCAGCAGCCAAGATCTAGAGGGACAGATATTCAATGAGCAGTTCTTC. Amino acid sequence: CASSQDLEGQIFNEQFF. This rearrangement joins TRBV4-1 to TRBJ2-1; 7 bases are a match to TRBD1. Trimming removed 0 bases from V and 6 bases from J; junction bases left unmatched: 11. The CDR3 length is 17 residues. The germline V gene has CDR1 MGHRA and CDR2 YSYEKL.

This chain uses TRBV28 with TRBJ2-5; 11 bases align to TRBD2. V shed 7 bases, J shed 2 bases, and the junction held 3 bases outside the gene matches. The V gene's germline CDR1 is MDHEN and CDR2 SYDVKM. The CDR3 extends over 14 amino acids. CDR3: CASTLAGGQETQYF. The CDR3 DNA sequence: TGTGCCAGCACCCTAGCGGGAGGACAAGAGACCCAGTACTTC. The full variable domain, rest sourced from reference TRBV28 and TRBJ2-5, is DVKVTQSSRYLVKRTGEKVFLECVQDMDHENMFWYRQDPGLGLRLIYFSYDVKMKEKGDIPEGYSVSREKKERFSLILESASTNQTSMYLCASTLAGGQETQYFGPGTRLLVL.

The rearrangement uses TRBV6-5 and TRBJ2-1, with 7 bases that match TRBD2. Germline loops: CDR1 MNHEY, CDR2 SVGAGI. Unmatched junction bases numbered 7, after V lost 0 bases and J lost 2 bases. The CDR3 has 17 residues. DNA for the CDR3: TGTGCCAGCAGTTACTCGTATCCGGGACTACCCTACAATGAGCAGTTCTTC. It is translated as CASSYSYPGLPYNEQFF.

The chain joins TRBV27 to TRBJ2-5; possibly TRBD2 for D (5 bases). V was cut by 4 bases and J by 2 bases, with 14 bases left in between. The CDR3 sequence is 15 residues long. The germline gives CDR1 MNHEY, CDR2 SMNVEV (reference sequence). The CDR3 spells CASSSSFGLQETQYF. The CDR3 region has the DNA TGTGCCAGCAGTTCCTCCTTCGGACTGCAAGAGACCCAGTACTTC.

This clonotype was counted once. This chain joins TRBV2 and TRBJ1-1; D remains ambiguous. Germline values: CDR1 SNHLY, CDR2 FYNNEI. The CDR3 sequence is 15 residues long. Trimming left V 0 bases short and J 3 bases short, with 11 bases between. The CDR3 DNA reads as TGTGCCAGCAGTGAAGCGGTAAAACGGGACACTGAAGCTTTCTTT. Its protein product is CASSEAVKRDTEAFF.

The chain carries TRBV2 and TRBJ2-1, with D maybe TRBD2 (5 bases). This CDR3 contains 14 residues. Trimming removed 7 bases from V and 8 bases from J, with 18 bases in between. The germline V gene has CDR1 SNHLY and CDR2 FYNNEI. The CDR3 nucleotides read TGTGCCAGCAATAAAGGAGAGGGAACCCATGAGCAGTTCTTC. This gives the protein CASNKGEGTHEQFF.